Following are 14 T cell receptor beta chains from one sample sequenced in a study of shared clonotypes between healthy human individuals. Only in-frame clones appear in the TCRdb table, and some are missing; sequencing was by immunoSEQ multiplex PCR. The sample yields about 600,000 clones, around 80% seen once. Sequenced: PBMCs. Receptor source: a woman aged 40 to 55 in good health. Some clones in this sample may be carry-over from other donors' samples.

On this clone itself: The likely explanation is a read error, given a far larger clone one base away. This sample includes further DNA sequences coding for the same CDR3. CDR3 DNA sequence: TGCGCCAGTCAAGGAAGCGACGAGCAGTACTTC. Its protein is CASQGSDEQYF. The chain is built from TRBV10-1 and TRBJ2-7; D ambiguous. There are 11 residues in the CDR3. Trimming cost V 9 bases and J 5 bases, with 11 bases left between them. CDR1 is WNHNN, CDR2 SYGVQD, per germline (reference sequence).

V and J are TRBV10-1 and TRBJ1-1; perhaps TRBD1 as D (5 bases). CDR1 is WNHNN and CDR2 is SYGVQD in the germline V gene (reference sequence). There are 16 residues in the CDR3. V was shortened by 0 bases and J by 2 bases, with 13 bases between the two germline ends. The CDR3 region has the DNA TGCGCCAGCAGTGAGTCTATGTCAGGGCGAAACACTGAAGCTTTCTTT. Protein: CASSESMSGRNTEAFF.

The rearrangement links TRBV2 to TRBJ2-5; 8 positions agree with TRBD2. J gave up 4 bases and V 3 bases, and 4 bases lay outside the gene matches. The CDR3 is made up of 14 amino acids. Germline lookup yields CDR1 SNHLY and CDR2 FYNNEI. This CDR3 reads CASSDGRGGETQYF. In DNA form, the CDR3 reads TGTGCCAGCAGTGACGGACGGGGGGGAGAGACCCAGTACTTC.

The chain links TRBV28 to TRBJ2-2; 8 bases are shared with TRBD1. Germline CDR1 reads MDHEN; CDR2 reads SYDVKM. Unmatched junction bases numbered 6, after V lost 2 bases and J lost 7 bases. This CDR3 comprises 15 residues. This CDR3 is CASSLLAGGIGELFF. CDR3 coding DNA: TGTGCCAGCAGTTTACTAGCAGGGGGCATCGGGGAGCTGTTTTTT.

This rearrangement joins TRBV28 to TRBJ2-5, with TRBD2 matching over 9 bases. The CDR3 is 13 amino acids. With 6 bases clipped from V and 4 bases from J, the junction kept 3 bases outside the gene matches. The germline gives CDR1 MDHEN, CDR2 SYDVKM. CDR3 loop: CASRLAGVETQYF. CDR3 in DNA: TGTGCCAGCAGATTAGCGGGAGTAGAGACCCAGTACTTC.

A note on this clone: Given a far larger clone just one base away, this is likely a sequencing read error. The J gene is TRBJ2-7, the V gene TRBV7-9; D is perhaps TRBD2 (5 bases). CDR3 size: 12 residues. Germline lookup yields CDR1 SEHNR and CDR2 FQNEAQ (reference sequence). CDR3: CASSPRAYKQYF. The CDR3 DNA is TGTGCCAGCAGCCCGCGGGCCTACAAGCAGTACTTC.

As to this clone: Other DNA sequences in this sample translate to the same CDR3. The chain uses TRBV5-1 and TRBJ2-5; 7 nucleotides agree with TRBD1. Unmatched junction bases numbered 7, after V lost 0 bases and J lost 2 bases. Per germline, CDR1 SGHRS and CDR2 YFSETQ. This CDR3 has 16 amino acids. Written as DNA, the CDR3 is TGCGCCAGCAGCTTGGGTGGACAGGCCTCACAAGAGACCCAGTACTTC. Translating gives CASSLGGQASQETQYF. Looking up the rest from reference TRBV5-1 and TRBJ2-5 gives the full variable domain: KAGVTQTPRYLIKTRGQQVTLSCSPISGHRSVSWYQQTPGQGLQFLFEYFSETQRNKGNFPGRFSGRQFSNSRSEMNVSTLELGDSALYLCASSLGGQASQETQYFGPGTRLLVL.

CDR3 in amino acids: CASSLVGADTQYF. The CDR3 DNA follows: TGTGCCAGCAGCTTAGTAGGGGCAGATACGCAGTATTTT. The gene calls are TRBV7-2 and TRBJ2-3, with D perhaps matching TRBD1 (5 bases). With 1 base removed from V and 4 bases from J, the gap between germline ends came to 6 bases. There are 13 residues in the CDR3. The germline CDR1 and CDR2 sequences are SGHTA and FQGNSA.

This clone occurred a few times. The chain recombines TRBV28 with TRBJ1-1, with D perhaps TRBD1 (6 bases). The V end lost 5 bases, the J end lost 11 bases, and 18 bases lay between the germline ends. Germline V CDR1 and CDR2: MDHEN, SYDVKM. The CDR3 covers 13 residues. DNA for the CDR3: TGTGCCAGCAGTCCCCTCGACAGGTCCGAGGCTTTCTTT. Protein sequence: CASSPLDRSEAFF. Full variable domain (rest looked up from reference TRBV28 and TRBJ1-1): DVKVTQSSRYLVKRTGEKVFLECVQDMDHENMFWYRQDPGLGLRLIYFSYDVKMKEKGDIPEGYSVSREKKERFSLILESASTNQTSMYLCASSPLDRSEAFFGQGTRLTVV.

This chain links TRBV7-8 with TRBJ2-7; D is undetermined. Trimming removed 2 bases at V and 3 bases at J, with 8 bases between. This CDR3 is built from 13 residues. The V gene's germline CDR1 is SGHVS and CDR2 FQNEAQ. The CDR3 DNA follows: TGTGCCAGCAGCTTAATAAGAGACTACGAGCAGTACTTC. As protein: CASSLIRDYEQYF.

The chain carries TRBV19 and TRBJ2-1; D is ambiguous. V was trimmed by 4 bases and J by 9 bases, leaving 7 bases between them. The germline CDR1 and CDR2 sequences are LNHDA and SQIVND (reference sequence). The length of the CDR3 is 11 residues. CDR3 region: CASSKSTEQFF. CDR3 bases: TGTGCCAGTAGTAAATCTACTGAGCAGTTCTTC.

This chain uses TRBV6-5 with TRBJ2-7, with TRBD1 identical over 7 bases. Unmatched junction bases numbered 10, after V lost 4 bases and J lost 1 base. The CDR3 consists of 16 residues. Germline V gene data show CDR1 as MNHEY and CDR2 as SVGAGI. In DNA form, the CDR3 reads TGTGCCAGCAGTTTCAGCCGGGACAGACCATCCTACGAGCAGTACTTC. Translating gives CASSFSRDRPSYEQYF.

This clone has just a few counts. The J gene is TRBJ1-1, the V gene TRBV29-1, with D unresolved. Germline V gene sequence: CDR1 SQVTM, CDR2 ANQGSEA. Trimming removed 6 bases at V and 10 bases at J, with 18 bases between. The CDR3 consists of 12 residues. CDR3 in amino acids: CSVAGIEEGAFF. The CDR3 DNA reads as TGCAGCGTAGCCGGGATCGAGGAGGGAGCTTTCTTT.

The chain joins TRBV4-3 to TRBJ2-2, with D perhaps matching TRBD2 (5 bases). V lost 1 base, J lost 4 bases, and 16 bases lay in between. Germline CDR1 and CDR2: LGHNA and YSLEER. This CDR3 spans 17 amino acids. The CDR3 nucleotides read TGCGCCAGCAGCCAAGCCCTTCTAGCAACGGGCACCGGGGAGCTGTTTTTT. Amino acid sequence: CASSQALLATGTGELFF.